These 9 T cell receptor beta chains were sequenced from one sample in a study of T cells after yellow fever vaccination. One entry per CDR3 protein, called by TCRdb with MiXCR from the 5' RACE reads. The sample consists of hundreds of thousands of distinct CDR3 sequences, about a fifth of them appearing once. This sample comprised PBMCs, obtained 15 days after the yellow fever booster vaccination. These receptors were obtained from a man under 40 who received the YFV17D yellow fever vaccine.

In its sample, this clonotype was seen a few times. The chain employs TRBV20-1 and TRBJ2-1; D possibly corresponds to TRBD2 (5 bases). The ends were cut back, 0 bases at V and 1 base at J, with 13 bases in the middle. The CDR3 length is 16 residues. Germline V lookup: CDR1 DFQATT, CDR2 SNEGSKA (reference sequence). The CDR3 DNA is TGCAGTGCTAGAGATCAAGTAGCGTTATCCTACAATGAGCAGTTCTTC. Amino acids: CSARDQVALSYNEQFF.

This chain joins TRBV20-1 and TRBJ2-1; 8 nucleotides align to TRBD2. The CDR3 contains 13 residues. From germline, CDR1 is DFQATT and CDR2 SNEGSKA (reference sequence). V was clipped by 4 bases and J by 6 bases; unmatched bases: 5. CDR3 loop: CSAISGSRNEQFF. CDR3 sequence (DNA): TGCAGTGCTATCAGCGGGAGCCGCAATGAGCAGTTCTTC.

The V call is TRBV5-1, the J call TRBJ2-7, with 7 positions matching TRBD1. The CDR3 sequence is 15 residues long. V lost 4 bases to trimming and J lost 6 bases; unmatched junction nucleotides: 13. Germline values: CDR1 SGHRS, CDR2 YFSETQ. The CDR3 DNA reads as TGCGCCAGCAGCCTACAGTCAGGGGGACAACTCGAGCAGTACTTC. Its protein product is CASSLQSGGQLEQYF.

The V call is TRBV9, the J call TRBJ2-1, with TRBD2 identical over 15 bases. With 3 bases clipped from V and 1 base from J, the junction kept 8 bases outside the gene matches. CDR1 is SGDLS, CDR2 YYNGEE, per germline. There are 19 residues in the CDR3. The CDR3 loop is CASSAGLAGGPGSYNEQFF. The DNA of the CDR3 is TGTGCCAGCAGCGCCGGACTAGCGGGAGGGCCAGGATCCTACAATGAGCAGTTCTTC.

This clonotype occurred a few times. V and J are TRBV5-1 and TRBJ2-1, with no clear D. CDR3 size: 11 residues. Germline CDR1 reads SGHRS; CDR2 reads YFSETQ. Trimming removed 0 bases at V and 9 bases at J, with 4 bases between. The CDR3, as DNA: TGCGCCAGCAGCTTGGCCACTGAGCAGTTCTTC. It codes for CASSLATEQFF.

V gene TRBV29-1 combines with J gene TRBJ1-5, with D maybe TRBD1 (5 bases). Trimming left V 4 bases short and J 11 bases short, with 18 bases between. CDR1 is SQVTM and CDR2 is ANQGSEA in the germline V gene. The length of the CDR3 is 13 residues. In DNA form, the CDR3 reads TGCAGCGTTGTGAGTGTTGAAGGGGAGGCCCAGCATTTT. The encoded protein is CSVVSVEGEAQHF.

This chain joins TRBV18 and TRBJ1-1, with 8 bases fitting TRBD1. The ends lost 6 bases at V and 5 bases at J; junction bases unmatched: 11. CDR3 length: 15 amino acids. Looked up from germline, CDR1 is KGHSH and CDR2 is LQKENI. DNA for the CDR3: TGTGCCAGCTCGACGCAAGGACAGGGCGGTACTGAAGCTTTCTTT. This sequence encodes CASSTQGQGGTEAFF.

This clonotype occurred a few times. This chain joins TRBV20-1 and TRBJ2-1; a possible D gene is TRBD2 (6 bases). Germline values: CDR1 DFQATT, CDR2 SNEGSKA (reference sequence). Trimming pared 6 bases from V and 0 bases from J, leaving 12 bases between. This CDR3 contains 14 residues. For the CDR3, the DNA is TGCAGTGCCCCTAGGGGAGGCTCCTACAATGAGCAGTTCTTC. Translated, it gives CSAPRGGSYNEQFF.

The chain carries TRBV12-3 or TRBV12-4 and TRBJ1-1; possibly TRBD1 for D (6 bases). There are 15 residues in the CDR3. The V end was cut by 7 bases, the J end by 5 bases, with 20 bases between. CDR3 protein: CASTLQGRLGTEAFF. CDR3 DNA: TGTGCCAGCACATTACAGGGACGTCTTGGGACTGAAGCTTTCTTT.